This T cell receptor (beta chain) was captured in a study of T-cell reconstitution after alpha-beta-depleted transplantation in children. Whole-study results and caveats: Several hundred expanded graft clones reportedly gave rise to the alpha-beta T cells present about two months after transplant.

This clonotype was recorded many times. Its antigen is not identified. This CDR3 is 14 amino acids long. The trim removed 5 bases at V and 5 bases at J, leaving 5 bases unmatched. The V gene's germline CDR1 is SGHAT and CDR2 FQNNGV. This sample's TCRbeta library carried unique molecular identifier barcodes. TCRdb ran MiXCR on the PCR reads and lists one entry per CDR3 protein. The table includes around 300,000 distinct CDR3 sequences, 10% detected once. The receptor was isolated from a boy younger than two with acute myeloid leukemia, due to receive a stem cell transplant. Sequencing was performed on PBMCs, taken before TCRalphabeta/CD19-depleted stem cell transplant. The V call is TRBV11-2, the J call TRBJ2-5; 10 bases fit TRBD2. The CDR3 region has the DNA TGTGCCAGCAGCCATCGGACTAGCGGCGAGACCCAGTACTTC. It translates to CASSHRTSGETQYF.